These 24 T cell receptor beta chains were all obtained from the same sample, sequenced in a study of blood T cell repertoires in COVID-19. The assay was immunoSEQ multiplex PCR, and TCRdb's table has in-frame clones only and misses some. Counted here are roughly 250,000 clones, under 85% occurring once; the ten biggest clones make up 0.87%. Sequencing was done on a sample of peripheral blood. The source of these receptors is a human donor with COVID-19, enrolled during active disease. The donor label of this sample is uncertain.

The rearrangement joins TRBV28 to TRBJ1-3, with unresolved D. CDR1 and CDR2 from the germline V gene are MDHEN and SYDVKM. The CDR3 totals 13 residues. Trimming removed 7 bases from V and 0 bases from J, with 7 bases in between. The CDR3 sequence: CASKKSSGNTIYF. DNA for the CDR3: TGTGCCAGCAAAAAGAGCTCTGGAAACACCATATATTTT.

This chain connects TRBV29-1 to TRBJ1-1, with 10 bases matching TRBD1. The CDR3 is 13 residues long. V was clipped by 0 bases and J by 10 bases; unmatched bases: 5. Germline V gene data show CDR1 as SQVTM and CDR2 as ANQGSEA. The CDR3 region is CSVEDGQGDSAFF. Here the CDR3 DNA reads TGCAGCGTTGAAGATGGACAGGGGGATTCAGCTTTCTTT.

This clone was detected a few times. The genes are TRBV7-2 and TRBJ1-1, with D tentatively TRBD1 (6 bases). This CDR3 contains 15 residues. Germline CDR1 SGHTA, CDR2 FQGNSA. With 4 bases removed from V and 0 bases from J, the gap between germline ends came to 12 bases. The CDR3 is CASSSQPGVNTEAFF. CDR3 nucleotide sequence: TGTGCCAGCAGCTCACAACCAGGGGTGAACACTGAAGCTTTCTTT.

This sequence joins TRBV7-2 and TRBJ1-4; tentatively, D is TRBD1 (6 bases). The V gene lost 1 base and the J gene lost 0 bases, with 6 bases spanning the gap. Germline values: CDR1 SGHTA, CDR2 FQGNSA. The CDR3 covers 15 residues. The CDR3 sequence: CASSLGTATNEKLFF. The CDR3 DNA reads TGTGCCAGCAGCTTAGGGACAGCAACTAATGAAAAACTGTTTTTT.

CDR3 sequence reads: CASSFGRGRRAFF. Written as DNA, the CDR3 is TGTGCCAGCAGTTTCGGCAGGGGGCGTCGAGCTTTCTTT. The chain links TRBV27 to TRBJ1-1; 8 bases line up with TRBD1. Germline CDR1 reads MNHEY; CDR2 reads SMNVEV (reference sequence). The CDR3 length is 13 residues. The trim removed 3 bases at V and 10 bases at J, leaving 7 bases unmatched.

The chain links TRBV11-1 to TRBJ2-1, with a possible D match to TRBD2 (5 bases). The germline gives CDR1 SGHAT, CDR2 FQDESV (reference sequence). CDR3 length: 15 residues. The ends were cut back, 5 bases at V and 5 bases at J, with 16 bases in the middle. The CDR3 reads CASSATGRRDNEQFF. The CDR3 DNA sequence: TGTGCCAGCAGCGCGACGGGCAGGCGGGACAATGAGCAGTTCTTC.

The chain has TRBV11-3 and TRBJ2-3; 8 positions agree with TRBD1. The germline V gene has CDR1 SGHNT and CDR2 YENEEA. The CDR3 sequence is 16 residues long. Unmatched junction bases numbered 7, after V lost 5 bases and J lost 0 bases. CDR3 region: CASSARTGSSTDTQYF. Written as DNA, the CDR3 is TGTGCCAGCAGCGCCCGGACAGGGTCTAGCACAGATACGCAGTATTTT.

V is TRBV7-9 and J is TRBJ2-1; no firm D call. CDR3 length equals 12 residues. The V end lost 5 bases, the J end lost 3 bases, and 5 bases lay between the germline ends. Germline loops: CDR1 SEHNR, CDR2 FQNEAQ (reference sequence). The CDR3 loop is CASSPHYNEQFF. The CDR3 region has the DNA TGTGCCAGCAGCCCCCACTACAATGAGCAGTTCTTC.

The chain has TRBV6-5 and TRBJ2-7; D not resolved. V was pared by 8 bases and J by 5 bases, with 10 bases between. Germline V lookup: CDR1 MNHEY, CDR2 SVGAGI. The CDR3 has 11 residues. The CDR3 DNA is TGTGCCAGCGCGAATGTCGACGAGCAGTACTTC. This codes for CASANVDEQYF.

The rearrangement joins TRBV4-1 to TRBJ2-4; 11 bases match TRBD2. V shed 1 base, J shed 3 bases, and the junction held 14 bases outside the gene matches. The length of the CDR3 is 20 residues. Germline lookup yields CDR1 MGHRA and CDR2 YSYEKL. CDR3 nucleotide sequence: TGCGCCAGCAGCCAAGGAATAGTAGCGGGAGGGCCGTTTGGCAAAAACATTCAGTACTTC. It translates to CASSQGIVAGGPFGKNIQYF.

The chain links TRBV3-1 (or the pseudogene TRBV3-2) to TRBJ1-3, with 9 bases matching TRBD1. Germline V CDR1 and CDR2: LGHDT, YNNKEL (reference sequence). The CDR3 contains 14 residues. V shed 4 bases and J 7 bases; nucleotides not matched to a gene: 5. The CDR3 sequence: CASSPGQGWNTIYF. The CDR3 bases are TGTGCCAGCAGCCCTGGACAGGGGTGGAACACCATATATTTT.

The chain employs TRBV11-2 and TRBJ2-7, with 11 bases that match TRBD2. The CDR3 loop spans 15 amino acids. J gave up 0 bases and V 2 bases, and 0 bases lay outside the gene matches. CDR1 is SGHAT and CDR2 is FQNNGV in the germline V gene. The CDR3 nucleotides are TGTGCCAGCAGCTTAACTAGCGGGAGCTCCTACGAGCAGTACTTC. Translating it yields CASSLTSGSSYEQYF.

This chain connects TRBV27 to TRBJ1-5; TRBD1 agrees at 7 bases. V lost 5 bases to trimming and J lost 5 bases; unmatched junction nucleotides: 9. Germline lookup yields CDR1 MNHEY and CDR2 SMNVEV (reference sequence). This CDR3 contains 15 residues. The chain's CDR3 is CASSPRGRPDQPQHF. CDR3 nucleotides: TGTGCCAGCAGTCCGAGGGGGCGGCCGGATCAGCCCCAGCATTTT.

This clone came up once. The chain combines TRBV19 with TRBJ2-1, with 9 bases that match TRBD2. The CDR3 extends over 15 amino acids. The J segment lost 7 bases and the V segment lost 2 bases, leaving 6 bases of the junction unmatched. In germline, CDR1 is LNHDA, CDR2 SQIVND (reference sequence). CDR3 residues: CASSILAGFGNEQFF. The CDR3 DNA reads as TGTGCCAGTAGTATACTAGCGGGATTCGGTAATGAGCAGTTCTTC.

J is TRBJ1-2 and V is TRBV6-5, with D hard to call. V lost 6 bases to trimming and J lost 0 bases, with 11 bases between them. Germline CDR1 MNHEY, CDR2 SVGAGI. This CDR3 has 14 amino acids. CDR3: CASRDTAPNYGYTF. The CDR3 region has the DNA TGTGCCAGCAGAGACACGGCCCCTAACTATGGCTACACCTTC.

The chain uses TRBV28 and TRBJ1-2, with no clear D. Deletions cut 4 bases from V and 1 base from J, with 10 bases between. Per the germline V gene, CDR1 is MDHEN and CDR2 is SYDVKM. This CDR3 comprises 14 residues. Written as DNA, the CDR3 is TGTGCCAGCAGTTGGGGAGGGAGTAACTATGGCTACACCTTC. It specifies CASSWGGSNYGYTF.

In its sample, this clone was seen a few times. This sequence joins TRBV28 and TRBJ1-2; no firm D call. CDR1 is MDHEN, CDR2 SYDVKM, per germline. The CDR3 length is 11 residues. Trimming removed 7 bases from V and 3 bases from J, with 6 bases in between. CDR3 sequence reads: CASTAYYGYTF. In DNA form, the CDR3 reads TGTGCCAGCACTGCGTACTATGGCTACACCTTC.

This chain uses TRBV5-1 with TRBJ1-4, with D perhaps TRBD1 (5 bases). CDR3 length: 15 amino acids. Between the trimmed V and J ends, which lost 2 bases and 8 bases, there was a span of 16 bases. Germline CDR1 and CDR2: SGHRS and YFSETQ. CDR3 loop: CASSFGGGWEEKLFF. The CDR3 coding sequence is TGCGCCAGCAGCTTCGGCGGGGGATGGGAAGAAAAACTGTTTTTT.

The gene calls are TRBV10-3 and TRBJ1-3, with D maybe TRBD1 (5 bases). This CDR3 comprises 13 residues. From germline, CDR1 is ENHRY and CDR2 SYGVKD. Trimming took off 4 bases at V and 4 bases at J, with 8 bases between the two ends. CDR3 DNA sequence: TGTGCCATCAGTGTGGGACTCGGAAACACCATATATTTT. It encodes CAISVGLGNTIYF.

This clone showed up just a few times. The chain links TRBV5-1 to TRBJ1-2, with a possible D match to TRBD1 (5 bases). Germline V CDR1 and CDR2: SGHRS, YFSETQ. V lost 0 bases, J lost 2 bases, and 8 bases lay in between. This CDR3 has 14 amino acids. The CDR3 region has the DNA TGCGCCAGCAGCTTGGGGCAGGGCAACTATGGCTACACCTTC. It specifies CASSLGQGNYGYTF.

This clone was detected a few times. The rearrangement joins TRBV6-5 to TRBJ1-4; tentative D call: TRBD1 (6 bases). The CDR3 spans 15 residues. Germline values: CDR1 MNHEY, CDR2 SVGAGI. Trimming cost V 2 bases and J 7 bases, with 14 bases left between them. Here the CDR3 DNA reads TGTGCCAGCAGTTACGACCCCCACAGGGCTGAAAAACTGTTTTTT. Translating it yields CASSYDPHRAEKLFF.

This clone was detected only a few times. The chain recombines TRBV7-2 with TRBJ2-1; D is perhaps TRBD2 (6 bases). Per the germline V gene, CDR1 is SGHTA and CDR2 is FQGNSA. The CDR3 length is 17 residues. Trimming left V 3 bases short and J 7 bases short, with 22 bases between. In nucleotides, the CDR3 is TGTGCCAGCAGCTTCTCGGGAGCCGGGGGTTCGTGGAATGAGCAGTTCTTC. Amino acids: CASSFSGAGGSWNEQFF. Based on the CDR3 plus reference TRBV7-2 and TRBJ2-1, the full variable domain is GAGVSQSPSNKVTEKGKDVELRCDPISGHTALYWYRQSLGQGLEFLIYFQGNSAPDKSGLPSDRFSAERTGGSVSTLTIQRTQQEDSAVYLCASSFSGAGGSWNEQFFGPGTRLTVL.

In its sample, this clone was seen a few times. This sequence joins TRBV21-1 and TRBJ2-1; TRBD1 reflects the table's D call only, with no check against the DNA. TRBV21-1 is designated a pseudogene. CDR3 size: 19 residues. CDR3 amino acids: CASSSRDRGREPPDGEQFF. CDR3 sequence (DNA): TGTGCCAGCAGCTCCCGGGACAGGGGGCGCGAGCCACCTGATGGAGAGCAGTTCTTC.

This clone appeared once. The chain joins TRBV5-6 to TRBJ1-2, with TRBD1 identical over 8 bases. V was pared by 4 bases and J by 1 base, with 6 bases of the junction left unmatched. CDR3 length equals 15 residues. Germline V gene data show CDR1 as SGHDT and CDR2 as YYEEEE. This chain's CDR3 is CASSTGTGINYGYTF. As DNA, the CDR3 is TGTGCCAGCAGCACCGGGACAGGAATTAACTATGGCTACACCTTC.